A single sample is the source of the 25 T cell receptor beta chains below, sequenced in a study of cytomegalovirus exposure and HLA in healthy donors (TCRdb year 2017). The library was built by means of the immunoSEQ multiplex PCR assay. A mixture of 60 forward primers for TCR Vbeta segments and 13 reverse primers for TCR Jbeta segments was used in the multiplex PCR. The source is immuneACCESS, and TCRdb retained only in-frame sequences with V and J called. Part of the clones is not carried over; for the studies checked, unresolved V genes explain less than half of this, and the remainder is unexplained. A total of about 150,000 clones appear in this sample, approximately 81% of them only once. The top ten constitute around 2.5% of the sample. The sample consisted of PBMCs. The receptors were gathered from a young man in good health and CMV-seropositive.

This sequence joins TRBV6-5 and TRBJ1-1; 7 bases agree with TRBD1. J gave up 6 bases and V 5 bases, and 9 bases lay outside the gene matches. This CDR3 is built from 14 residues. Germline CDR1 is MNHEY and CDR2 is SVGAGI. The CDR3: CASSELTGDAEAFF. The CDR3 DNA follows: TGTGCCAGCAGTGAATTAACAGGGGATGCTGAAGCTTTCTTT.

A single count supports this clone. V and J are TRBV30 and TRBJ2-3, with 12 bases aligning to TRBD2. V lost 0 bases, J lost 4 bases, and 17 bases stayed unmatched. This CDR3 is 20 amino acids long. In germline, CDR1 is GTSNPN, CDR2 SVGIG (reference sequence). The CDR3 spells CAWSVVGASGRARRADTQYF. The CDR3 DNA reads as TGTGCCTGGAGTGTAGTTGGGGCTAGCGGGAGGGCGCGCCGGGCAGATACGCAGTATTTT.

This clone was counted between two and nine times. The genes are TRBV6-1 and TRBJ2-7, with unresolved D. Trimming shortened V by 3 bases and J by 7 bases, and 10 bases separated the two germline ends. Germline V CDR1 and CDR2: MNHNS, SASEGT. CDR3 length: 12 residues. Written as DNA, the CDR3 is TGTGCCAGCAGTGAGTCGCTATGGGAGCAGTACGTC. Translated, it gives CASSESLWEQYV.

V is TRBV5-1 and J is TRBJ1-2, with TRBD1 matching over 10 bases. Germline trimming cut 0 bases from V and 0 bases from J; bases unmatched to any gene: 2. The CDR3 has 16 residues. Germline lookup yields CDR1 SGHRS and CDR2 YFSETQ. The CDR3 coding sequence is TGCGCCAGCAGCTTGGGGACAGGGGGAACTAACTATGGCTACACCTTC. Translated: CASSLGTGGTNYGYTF.

This chain joins TRBV11-1 and TRBJ1-6; D gene unclear. The CDR3 runs to 13 residues. CDR1 is SGHAT and CDR2 is FQDESV in the germline V gene (reference sequence). With 5 bases removed from V and 10 bases from J, the gap between germline ends came to 12 bases. The CDR3 is CASSPLHGSPLHF. The CDR3 DNA reads TGTGCCAGCAGCCCATTACATGGCTCACCCCTCCACTTT.

The chain employs TRBV15 and TRBJ2-1; possible D gene TRBD1, 6 bases. Between the trimmed V and J ends, which lost 0 bases and 4 bases, there was a span of 10 bases. The germline V gene encodes CDR1 LNHNV and CDR2 YYDKDF (reference sequence). This CDR3 contains 15 residues. The CDR3 bases are TGTGCCACCAGCAGAGATCAGGGGAGTTACAATGAGCAGTTCTTC. It specifies CATSRDQGSYNEQFF.

The chain has TRBV21-1 and TRBJ1-5; the table calls TRBD1, which could not be checked here. TRBV21-1 is an annotated pseudogene. This CDR3 has 17 residues. The CDR3 nucleotides are TGTGCCAGCAGCAAAAGCTGGCACAGGGTCGGCAATCAGCCCCAGCATTTT. Protein: CASSKSWHRVGNQPQHF.

This chain links TRBV5-8 with TRBJ2-5; 7 bases match TRBD2. Trimming removed 2 bases from V and 4 bases from J; junction bases left unmatched: 5. The CDR3 contains 14 residues. Per germline, CDR1 SGHTS and CDR2 YDEGEE. The CDR3 DNA is TGTGCCAGCAGCTTCGGGGGGTTGCCAGAGACCCAGTACTTC. Protein product: CASSFGGLPETQYF.

The rearrangement uses TRBV7-2 and TRBJ2-1; TRBD2 might be the D (5 bases). Trimming removed 5 bases from V and 3 bases from J, with 17 bases in between. The CDR3 is 16 amino acids. Germline CDR1 is SGHTA and CDR2 is FQGNSA. In DNA, the CDR3 is TGTGCCAGCAGCACCAGGCCCCGAGGGCACTACAATGAGCAGTTCTTC. Its protein product is CASSTRPRGHYNEQFF.

The chain uses TRBV7-2 and TRBJ2-2; TRBD2 agrees at 10 bases. CDR1 is SGHTA, CDR2 FQGNSA, per germline. This CDR3 contains 17 residues. Trimming took 6 bases from V and 5 from J; bases not matched to a gene: 12. The CDR3 sequence is CASRTGLAGAGTGELFF. The CDR3 region has the DNA TGTGCCAGCAGAACCGGTCTAGCGGGAGCGGGTACCGGGGAGCTGTTTTTT. The full variable domain, rest sourced from reference TRBV7-2 and TRBJ2-2, is GAGVSQSPSNKVTEKGKDVELRCDPISGHTALYWYRQSLGQGLEFLIYFQGNSAPDKSGLPSDRFSAERTGGSVSTLTIQRTQQEDSAVYLCASRTGLAGAGTGELFFGEGSRLTVL.

Comments on this clone: The same CDR3 also results from other DNA sequences found in this sample. The chain is built from TRBV9 and TRBJ2-1, with 8 bases that match TRBD2. The junction had 3 bases not matched to a gene; V was cut back by 3 bases and J by 1 base. The CDR3 is 15 amino acids. CDR1 and CDR2 (germline): SGDLS, YYNGEE. Written as DNA, the CDR3 is TGTGCCAGCAGCGGGAGCGGGAGTTCCTACAATGAGCAGTTCTTC. Its translation: CASSGSGSSYNEQFF.

This rearrangement joins TRBV7-9 to TRBJ2-5; possibly TRBD2 for D (7 bases). Germline V gene sequence: CDR1 SEHNR, CDR2 FQNEAQ (reference sequence). Trimming shortened V by 8 bases and J by 4 bases, and 17 bases separated the two germline ends. The CDR3 has 14 residues. The CDR3 DNA follows: TGTGCCAGCTCTAAGGGGGGGATCCTAGAGACCCAGTACTTC. Residues: CASSKGGILETQYF. Drawing the rest from reference TRBV7-9 and TRBJ2-5, the complete variable domain is DTGVSQNPRHKITKRGQNVTFRCDPISEHNRLYWYRQTLGQGPEFLTYFQNEAQLEKSRLLSDRFSAERPKGSFSTLEIQRTEQGDSAMYLCASSKGGILETQYFGPGTRLLVL.

The V and J genes are TRBV6-5 and TRBJ2-3, with TRBD1 matching 7 bases. Germline assignment: CDR1 MNHEY and CDR2 SVGAGI. V lost 8 bases and J lost 2; bases outside the gene matches: 4. The CDR3 is 13 residues long. The DNA of the CDR3 is TGTGCCAGCCGGGACAGTGCCACAGATACGCAGTATTTT. Translated, it gives CASRDSATDTQYF.

On this clone: Other nucleotide sequences in the sample specify the same CDR3. V is TRBV11-3 and J is TRBJ2-2; D gene unclear. CDR3 length: 14 residues. V gave up 2 bases and J gave up 1 base, with 5 bases separating them. CDR1 and CDR2 from the germline V gene are SGHNT and YENEEA. CDR3 in DNA: TGTGCCAGCAGCTTAAAGAGGAACACCGGGGAGCTGTTTTTT. Residues: CASSLKRNTGELFF.

The rearrangement links TRBV7-2 to TRBJ2-1, with TRBD2 matching 10 bases. The CDR3 length is 15 residues. The trim removed 1 base at V and 8 bases at J, leaving 5 bases unmatched. Looked up from germline, CDR1 is SGHTA and CDR2 is FQGNSA. This CDR3 reads CASSLGGTSDYEQFF. The CDR3 DNA sequence: TGTGCCAGCAGCTTAGGGGGGACTAGCGACTATGAGCAGTTCTTC.

The V gene is TRBV5-6, the J gene TRBJ1-2; no clear D. Per the germline V gene, CDR1 is SGHDT and CDR2 is YYEEEE. Trimming took 0 bases from V and 0 from J, leaving 6 bases between them. The CDR3 is 14 amino acids. The CDR3 here is CASSLAVANYGYTF. The CDR3 bases are TGTGCCAGCAGCTTGGCCGTTGCTAACTATGGCTACACCTTC.

This chain joins TRBV7-9 and TRBJ1-6, with unresolved D. In germline, CDR1 is SEHNR, CDR2 FQNEAQ (reference sequence). The V and J ends lost 5 bases and 9 bases respectively, with 8 bases between them. This CDR3 comprises 12 residues. CDR3 loop: CASSRDSSPLHF. The CDR3 region has the DNA TGTGCCAGCAGCCGAGATAGTTCACCCCTCCACTTT.

CDR3 residues: CASSLPQGHNEQFF. Here the CDR3 DNA reads TGTGCCAGCAGCTTGCCCCAGGGGCACAATGAGCAGTTCTTC. The chain has TRBV5-6 and TRBJ2-1, with D possibly TRBD1 on 6 matching bases. Trimming took off 1 base at V and 5 bases at J, with 10 bases between the two ends. Germline V gene lookup returns CDR1 SGHDT and CDR2 YYEEEE. CDR3 length: 14 amino acids.

The chain links TRBV27 to TRBJ1-4, with D perhaps TRBD1 (5 bases). V was pared by 2 bases and J by 4 bases, with 8 bases between. Germline CDR1 MNHEY, CDR2 SMNVEV (reference sequence). This CDR3 has 14 residues. DNA of the CDR3: TGTGCCAGCAGTTTAGGGGCATATAATGAAAAACTGTTTTTT. Protein: CASSLGAYNEKLFF.

The chain uses TRBV7-6 and TRBJ2-3; D perhaps matches TRBD1 (5 bases). V lost 4 bases to trimming and J lost 4 bases, with 6 bases between them. The germline CDR1 and CDR2 sequences are SGHVS and FNYEAQ. The CDR3 extends over 12 amino acids. In nucleotides, the CDR3 is TGTGCCAGCAGCTCGACAGCAGATACGCAGTATTTT. This translates into CASSSTADTQYF.

The table lists this clone with a few counts. CDR3 amino acids: CATVGRATEAFF. In DNA, the CDR3 is TGTGCCACCGTGGGCAGGGCGACTGAAGCTTTCTTT. The chain uses TRBV6-5 and TRBJ1-1, with D perhaps TRBD1 (5 bases). This CDR3 region has 12 residues. Germline V gene data show CDR1 as MNHEY and CDR2 as SVGAGI. V was clipped by 10 bases and J by 5 bases, with 14 bases between them.

The chain employs TRBV29-1 and TRBJ2-6, with a tentative D call TRBD1 (6 bases). The CDR3 sequence is 12 residues long. Trimming stripped 6 bases from V and 6 bases from J, with 9 bases between. Per germline, CDR1 SQVTM and CDR2 ANQGSEA. This chain's CDR3 is CSVSGVANVLTF. The CDR3 coding sequence is TGCAGCGTGTCAGGGGTGGCCAACGTCCTGACTTTC.

The rearrangement uses TRBV4-2 and TRBJ1-6; TRBD1 is a possible D gene (6 bases). Germline loops: CDR1 LGHNA, CDR2 YNFKEQ. The V gene lost 0 bases and the J gene lost 3 bases, with 12 bases spanning the gap. The CDR3 totals 17 residues. The chain's CDR3 is CASSQESGGLYNSPLHF. The DNA of the CDR3 is TGTGCCAGCAGCCAAGAGTCGGGGGGCCTCTATAATTCACCCCTCCACTTT.

The rearrangement joins TRBV11-3 to TRBJ1-2; D is uncertain. This CDR3 is built from 13 residues. The germline V gene has CDR1 SGHNT and CDR2 YENEEA. V was cut by 0 bases and J by 6 bases, with 8 bases left in between. The CDR3 reads CASSLEGGHGYTF. The DNA for the CDR3 is TGTGCCAGCAGCTTAGAAGGCGGCCATGGCTACACCTTC.

The rearrangement joins TRBV6-5 to TRBJ2-1; 12 bases match TRBD2. V lost 7 bases, J lost 6 bases, and 7 bases stayed unmatched. The CDR3 has 15 residues. Germline CDR1 reads MNHEY; CDR2 reads SVGAGI. CDR3 loop: CASTRLAGALNEQFF. DNA for the CDR3: TGTGCCAGCACCAGACTAGCGGGAGCACTCAATGAGCAGTTCTTC.